What follows describes a single TCR beta chain. The assay was immunoSEQ multiplex PCR, and TCRdb's table has in-frame clones only and misses some. The sample consists of around 300,000 clones, around nine tenths of them appearing once. Participants spanned ages 18 to 89 years and resided in over 20 US areas. This CDR3 region has 13 residues. Germline V lookup: CDR1 KGHSH, CDR2 LQKENI. Trimming stripped 2 bases from V and 6 bases from J, with 10 bases between. This record belongs to a study of blood T cell repertoires in COVID-19. Study background: Samples representing acute and convalescent COVID-19 were sourced from the United States, Italy and Spain. Sample material is recorded as cDNA or gDNA derived from T cells, B-cell-depleted T cells, or PBMCs.

This TCR was recovered from a woman in her sixties or seventies in a cohort exposed to, infected with or recovered from COVID-19 (not recorded which). The sequencing input was PBMCs or T cells enriched from blood (not recorded which). The V and J genes are TRBV18 and TRBJ1-2; D is possibly TRBD1 (6 bases). In nucleotides, the CDR3 is TGTGCCAGCTCACCAGCGCGACAGGATGGCTACACCTTC. Translation gives CASSPARQDGYTF.